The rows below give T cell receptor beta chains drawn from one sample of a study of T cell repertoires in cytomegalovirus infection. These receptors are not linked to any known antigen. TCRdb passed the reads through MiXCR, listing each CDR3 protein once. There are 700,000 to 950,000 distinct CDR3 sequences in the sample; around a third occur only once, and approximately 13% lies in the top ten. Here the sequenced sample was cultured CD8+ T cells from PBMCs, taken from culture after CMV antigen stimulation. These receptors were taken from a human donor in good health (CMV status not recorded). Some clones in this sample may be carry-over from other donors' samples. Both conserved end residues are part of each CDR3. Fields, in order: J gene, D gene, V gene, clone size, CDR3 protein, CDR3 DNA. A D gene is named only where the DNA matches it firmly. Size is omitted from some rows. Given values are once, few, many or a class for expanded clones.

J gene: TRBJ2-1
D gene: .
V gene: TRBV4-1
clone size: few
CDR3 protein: CASSQDSQGGSEQFF
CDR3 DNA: TGCGCCAGCAGCCAAGATTCCCAGGGGGGCAGTGAGCAGTTCTTC

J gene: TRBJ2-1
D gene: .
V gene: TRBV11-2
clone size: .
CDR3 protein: CASSFRAGIYNEQFF
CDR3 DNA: TGTGCCAGCAGCTTCAGGGCAGGAATCTACAATGAGCAGTTCTTC

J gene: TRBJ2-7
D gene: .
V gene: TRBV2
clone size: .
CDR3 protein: CASNQDRGRVYEQYF
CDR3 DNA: TGTGCCAGCAACCAGGATAGGGGTCGAGTCTACGAGCAGTACTTC

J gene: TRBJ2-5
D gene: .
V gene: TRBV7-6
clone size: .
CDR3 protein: CASSLGPLRQETQYF
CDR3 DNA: TGTGCCAGCAGCTTAGGTCCCCTACGCCAAGAGACCCAGTACTTC

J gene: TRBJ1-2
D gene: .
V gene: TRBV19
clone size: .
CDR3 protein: CASSPTGSSYGYTF
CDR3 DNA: TGTGCCAGTAGTCCAACAGGGAGCTCTTATGGCTACACCTTC

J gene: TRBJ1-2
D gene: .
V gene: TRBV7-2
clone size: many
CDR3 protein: CASSLRSSGAVDGYTF
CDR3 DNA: TGTGCCAGCAGCCTCCGTAGTAGTGGCGCAGTCGATGGCTACACCTTC

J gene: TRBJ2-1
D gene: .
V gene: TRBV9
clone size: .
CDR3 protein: CASSVGVEQFF
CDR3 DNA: TGTGCCAGCAGCGTAGGAGTTGAGCAGTTCTTC

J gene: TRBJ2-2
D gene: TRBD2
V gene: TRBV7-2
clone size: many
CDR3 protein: CASRFTSGGAGELFF
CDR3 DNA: TGTGCCAGCAGATTTACTAGCGGGGGGGCCGGGGAGCTGTTTTTT

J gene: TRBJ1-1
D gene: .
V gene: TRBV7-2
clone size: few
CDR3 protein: CASSLEAGITEAFF
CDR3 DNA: TGTGCCAGCAGCTTAGAAGCGGGGATCACTGAAGCTTTCTTT

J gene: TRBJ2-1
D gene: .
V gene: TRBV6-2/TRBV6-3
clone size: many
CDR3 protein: CASSAGGEQFF
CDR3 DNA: TGTGCCAGCAGTGCCGGTGGTGAGCAGTTCTTC

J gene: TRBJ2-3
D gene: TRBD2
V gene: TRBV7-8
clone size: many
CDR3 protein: CASSALAGVNEDTQYF
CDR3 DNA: TGTGCCAGCAGCGCTCTAGCGGGGGTTAACGAGGATACGCAGTATTTT

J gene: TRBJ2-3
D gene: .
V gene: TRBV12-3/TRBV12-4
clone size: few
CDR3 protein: CASSSMAGVSRGPDTQYF
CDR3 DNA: TGTGCCAGCAGTTCTATGGCGGGGGTGTCCAGGGGCCCAGATACGCAGTATTTT

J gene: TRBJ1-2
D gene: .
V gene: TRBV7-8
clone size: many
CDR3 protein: CASSPRETGGGYTF
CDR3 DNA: TGTGCCAGCAGCCCAAGGGAGACCGGTGGGGGCTACACCTTC

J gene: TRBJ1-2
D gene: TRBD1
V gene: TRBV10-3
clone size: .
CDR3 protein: CAISESIGQGRSYGYTF
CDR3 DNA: TGTGCCATCAGTGAGTCTATAGGACAGGGGAGGTCCTATGGCTACACCTTC

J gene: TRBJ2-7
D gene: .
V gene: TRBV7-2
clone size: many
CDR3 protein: CASTENSYEQYF
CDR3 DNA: TGTGCCAGCACCGAGAACTCCTACGAGCAGTACTTC

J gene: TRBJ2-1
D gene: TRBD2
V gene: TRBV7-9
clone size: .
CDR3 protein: CASSHWGGLAGDENEQFF
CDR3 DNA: TGTGCCAGCAGCCACTGGGGGGGGTTAGCGGGGGATGAAAATGAGCAGTTCTTC

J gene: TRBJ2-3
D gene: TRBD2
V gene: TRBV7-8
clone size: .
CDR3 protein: CATLAGVSTDTQYF
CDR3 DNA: TGTGCCACCTTAGCGGGGGTTAGCACAGATACGCAGTATTTT

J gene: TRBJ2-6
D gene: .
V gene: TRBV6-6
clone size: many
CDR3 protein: CASNTKGSGANVLTF
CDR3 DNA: TGTGCCAGCAACACTAAAGGGTCTGGGGCCAACGTCCTGACTTTC

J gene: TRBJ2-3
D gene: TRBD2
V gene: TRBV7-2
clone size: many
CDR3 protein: CASSLPTSGGGPRPDTQYF
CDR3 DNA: TGTGCCAGCAGCTTACCGACTAGCGGGGGGGGGCCTCGGCCAGATACGCAGTATTTT

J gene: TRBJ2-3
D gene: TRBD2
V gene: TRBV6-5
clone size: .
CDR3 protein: CASSYSLGGADTQYF
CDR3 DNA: TGTGCCAGCAGTTACTCCCTCGGGGGGGCAGATACGCAGTATTTT

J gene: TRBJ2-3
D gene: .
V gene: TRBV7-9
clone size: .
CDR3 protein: CVSLKGPTDTQYF
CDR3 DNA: TGTGTCAGCTTAAAGGGCCCCACAGATACGCAGTATTTT

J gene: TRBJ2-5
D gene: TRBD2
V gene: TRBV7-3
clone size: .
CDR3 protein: CASSYLAGGGEETQYF
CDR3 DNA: TGTGCCAGCAGCTACTTAGCGGGGGGCGGGGAAGAGACCCAGTACTTC

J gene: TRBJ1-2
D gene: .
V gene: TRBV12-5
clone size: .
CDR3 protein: CASGLVGGYTF
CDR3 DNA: TGTGCTAGTGGTTTGGTAGGGGGCTACACCTTC

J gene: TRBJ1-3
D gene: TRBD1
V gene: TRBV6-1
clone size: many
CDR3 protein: CASSWTGLENTIYF
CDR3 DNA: TGTGCCAGCAGTTGGACAGGGCTGGAAAACACCATATATTTT

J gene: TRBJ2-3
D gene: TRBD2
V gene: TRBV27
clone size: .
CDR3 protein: CASSLLYLTSGGAKDTQYF
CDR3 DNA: TGTGCCAGCAGTCTCCTATATCTGACTAGCGGGGGGGCCAAAGATACGCAGTATTTT

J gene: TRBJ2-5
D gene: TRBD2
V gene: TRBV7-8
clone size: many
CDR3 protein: CASSPLAGPQETQYF
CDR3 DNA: TGTGCCAGCAGCCCACTAGCGGGGCCTCAAGAGACCCAGTACTTC